This T cell receptor beta chain was sequenced in a study of vaccination and CD4 T cells after COVID-19. Study background: Controls had a CEFX pool, an HIV-1 Nef pool, or no peptide added.

Losses at the gene ends were 6 bases for V and 5 bases for J; bases not matched to a gene: 7. The germline V gene has CDR1 LNHDA and CDR2 SQIVND (reference sequence). There are 14 residues in the CDR3. At the Johns Hopkins FTIC core, DNA taken from cultured CD4+ T cells was sequenced by way of the Oncomine TCR Beta short-read assay. TCRdb independently ran MiXCR on the PCR reads; one entry per CDR3 protein. The sample yields around 10,000 distinct CDR3 sequences, under 65% seen once. Regarding treatment: roughly 10-day PBMC culture with coronavirus spike peptide pools or control peptides (ViraFEST assay). In regard to this clonotype: Its antigen is unidentified.

The chain joins TRBV19 to TRBJ1-2, with 9 bases fitting TRBD1. This TCR was recovered from a human donor who had recovered from COVID-19. Sequenced: CD4+ T cells from blood, cultured in vitro. The CDR3 DNA sequence: TGTGCCAGTAGGGGGACAGGGAGGAATTATGGCTACACCTTC. It encodes CASRGTGRNYGYTF.